The 30 T cell receptor beta chains below were found in one sample sequenced in a study of T cell responses to AZD1222 COVID-19 vaccine. Sequencing used immunoSEQ multiplex PCR; TCRdb keeps in-frame clones, though not all of them. There are under 200,000 clones in the sample; approximately 92% occur only once, and around 1.6% lies in the top ten. Sequencing was performed on peripheral blood, taken on day 0 of AZD1222 vaccination. Every receptor here comes from an adult in good health.

The chain couples TRBV5-5 to TRBJ2-7; D ambiguous. This CDR3 region has 12 residues. The V gene's germline CDR1 is SGHKS and CDR2 YYEKEE (reference sequence). With 1 base removed from V and 7 bases from J, the gap between germline ends came to 9 bases. CDR3 loop: CASSLRSPEQYF. CDR3 nucleotide sequence: TGTGCCAGCAGCTTGCGATCCCCGGAGCAGTACTTC.

The genes are TRBV18 and TRBJ2-3; a possible D gene is TRBD2 (5 bases). The CDR3 extends over 15 amino acids. The V gene's germline CDR1 is KGHSH and CDR2 LQKENI. The V end was cut by 6 bases, the J end by 0 bases, with 13 bases between. The CDR3 DNA sequence: TGTGCCAGCTCCCCTGAGGGAACTAGCACAGATACGCAGTATTTT. Amino acids: CASSPEGTSTDTQYF.

The rearrangement uses TRBV27 and TRBJ2-7; TRBD2 matches 7 bases. The junction had 7 bases not matched to a gene; V was cut back by 5 bases and J by 0 bases. This CDR3 region has 15 residues. Germline lookup yields CDR1 MNHEY and CDR2 SMNVEV (reference sequence). The CDR3 DNA sequence: TGTGCCAGCAGTCGCTATAGCGGGCGCTCCTACGAGCAGTACTTC. It specifies CASSRYSGRSYEQYF.

The rearrangement joins TRBV6-1 to TRBJ1-1; the D gene is possibly TRBD1 (5 bases). Between the trimmed V and J ends, which lost 1 base and 5 bases, there was a span of 14 bases. Germline V gene lookup returns CDR1 MNHNS and CDR2 SASEGT. The CDR3 loop spans 15 amino acids. CDR3 sequence (DNA): TGTGCCAGCAGTGAAGGGGGGGAAGGAAAGACTGAAGCTTTCTTT. This sequence encodes CASSEGGEGKTEAFF.

The V call is TRBV5-1, the J call TRBJ1-2; 7 bases map to TRBD1. The CDR3 has 13 residues. The germline gives CDR1 SGHRS, CDR2 YFSETQ. After removal of 5 bases from V and 4 bases from J, the junction contained 5 bases not matched to a gene. The CDR3 protein is CASSPGQTYGYTF. The CDR3 DNA reads TGCGCCAGCAGTCCGGGACAGACCTATGGCTACACCTTC.

This clone showed up just once. The chain employs TRBV7-9 and TRBJ2-3, with D perhaps TRBD2 (5 bases). Trimming stripped 5 bases from V and 8 bases from J, with 20 bases between. Germline CDR1 and CDR2: SEHNR and FQNEAQ (reference sequence). The CDR3 totals 15 residues. CDR3 sequence reads: CASSPPRITRGTQYF. The DNA of the CDR3 is TGTGCCAGCAGCCCCCCGAGGATTACTCGGGGTACGCAGTATTTT.

The sample holds one count of this clone. CDR3 nucleotide sequence: TGTGCCAGCAGTGAACAGGGGGGCTCTGGGGCCAACGTCCTGACTTTC. The encoded protein is CASSEQGGSGANVLTF. The V gene is TRBV6-1, the J gene TRBJ2-6; D perhaps matches TRBD1 (7 bases). From germline, CDR1 is MNHNS and CDR2 SASEGT. CDR3 length: 16 residues. V lost 2 bases and J lost 0, with 8 bases in between.

V is TRBV6-5 and J is TRBJ2-3; D is possibly TRBD2 (6 bases). This CDR3 region has 14 residues. Between the trimmed V and J ends, which lost 8 bases and 1 base, there was a span of 13 bases. CDR1 is MNHEY and CDR2 is SVGAGI in the germline V gene. In DNA, the CDR3 is TGTGCCAGCCGACTAGTTGAGGGCACAGATACGCAGTATTTT. This translates into CASRLVEGTDTQYF.

J is TRBJ2-1 and V is TRBV5-4, with D unclear. The CDR3 spans 16 residues. Germline CDR1 and CDR2: SGHNT and YYREEE (reference sequence). V lost 1 base, J lost 0 bases, and 11 bases lay in between. CDR3 nucleotides: TGTGCCAGCAGCTTGCCTTCCACCTTCTCCTACAATGAGCAGTTCTTC. Translation: CASSLPSTFSYNEQFF.

In the case of this clone: Germline is not matched at one junction end, which may reflect a read error. The V gene is TRBV7-7, the J gene TRBJ2-3; D might be TRBD2 (5 bases). The CDR3 totals 15 residues. Germline V gene sequence: CDR1 SSHAT, CDR2 FNYEAQ (reference sequence). The CDR3 sequence: CASSLRADSTDTQYF. The CDR3 DNA reads TGTGCTAGCAGCTTAAGAGCGGATAGCACAGATACGCAGTATTTT. The full variable domain, with the rest looked up from reference TRBV7-7 and TRBJ2-3, is GAGVSQSPRYKVTKRGQDVTLRCDPISSHATLYWYQQALGQGPEFLTYFNYEAQPDKSGLPSDRFSAERPEGSISTLTIQRTEQRDSAMYRCASSLRADSTDTQYFGPGTRLTVL.

This rearrangement joins TRBV25-1 to TRBJ2-5; 7 bases agree with TRBD1. V lost 5 bases, J lost 7 bases, and 13 bases stayed unmatched. The length of the CDR3 is 15 residues. From germline, CDR1 is MGHDK and CDR2 SYGVNS. DNA of the CDR3: TGTGCCAGCAGTCCCCAGGGACAGTACAGGGGGACCCAGTACTTC. Translated, it gives CASSPQGQYRGTQYF. The whole variable domain, filled in from reference TRBV25-1 and TRBJ2-5, reads EADIYQTPRYLVIGTGKKITLECSQTMGHDKMYWYQQDPGMELHLIHYSYGVNSTEKGDLSSESTVSRIRTEHFPLTLESARPSHTSQYLCASSPQGQYRGTQYFGPGTRLLVL.

This clone was picked up one time. The chain is built from TRBV5-6 and TRBJ2-1; a weak D match, TRBD2 (5 bases). The V end was cut by 2 bases, the J end by 12 bases, with 15 bases between. Germline-derived CDR1 and CDR2 are SGHDT and YYEEEE. The CDR3 sequence is 13 residues long. The CDR3 DNA is TGTGCCAGCAGCTTTGGCTCCGGAGGTGTGCAGTTCTTC. Translation gives CASSFGSGGVQFF.

The CDR3 DNA is TGTGCCAGCAGCCGTTCAGACAGCGAGAACACTGAAGCTTTCTTT. Amino acid sequence: CASSRSDSENTEAFF. The rearrangement joins TRBV3-1 (or the pseudogene TRBV3-2) to TRBJ1-1; weak D call: TRBD1 (5 bases). Germline CDR1 is LGHDT and CDR2 is YNNKEL (reference sequence). CDR3 length: 15 amino acids. The V end was cut by 4 bases, the J end by 1 base, with 13 bases between.

This chain connects TRBV30 to TRBJ1-6; 7 bases align to TRBD1. The CDR3 runs to 13 residues. Germline CDR1 reads GTSNPN; CDR2 reads SVGIG (reference sequence). J was trimmed by 10 bases and V by 1 base; bases with no gene match: 4. The CDR3 protein is CAWSEGAQSPLHF. The CDR3 DNA follows: TGTGCCTGGAGTGAGGGGGCACAATCACCCCTCCACTTT.

The V call is TRBV9, the J call TRBJ1-2; D uncertain. V lost 5 bases and J 7 bases, leaving 24 bases between the germline ends. This CDR3 comprises 16 residues. Germline CDR1 is SGDLS and CDR2 is YYNGEE. DNA of the CDR3: TGTGCCAGCAGTTCCCTAATCGGGTCAAAACAGACTGGCTACACCTTC. Residues: CASSSLIGSKQTGYTF.

V gene TRBV21-1 combines with J gene TRBJ2-1; TRBD1 is the table's D call and was not checked against the DNA. TRBV21-1 corresponds to a pseudogene. This CDR3 spans 16 amino acids. The CDR3 region is CASSTPTRQGAGEQFF. In DNA, the CDR3 is TGTGCCAGCAGCACCCCAACTCGACAGGGGGCAGGGGAGCAGTTCTTC.

V and J are TRBV9 and TRBJ2-3, with D tentatively TRBD1 (5 bases). The CDR3 contains 15 residues. CDR1 is SGDLS, CDR2 YYNGEE, per germline. Trimming removed 0 bases at V and 5 bases at J, with 13 bases between. CDR3 region: CASSVGGRVVDTQYF. The CDR3 DNA reads TGTGCCAGCAGCGTAGGCGGCAGGGTGGTAGATACGCAGTATTTT.

The chain combines TRBV25-1 with TRBJ2-3; 7 bases fit TRBD2. The CDR3 is made up of 15 amino acids. Per the germline V gene, CDR1 is MGHDK and CDR2 is SYGVNS. V was clipped by 5 bases and J by 2 bases; unmatched bases: 7. CDR3 region: CASSPSGLYTDTQYF. The CDR3 nucleotides read TGTGCCAGCAGTCCATCGGGACTATACACAGATACGCAGTATTTT.

V and J are TRBV18 and TRBJ2-3, with 13 bases matching TRBD2. The CDR3 sequence is 17 residues long. After removal of 3 bases from V and 4 bases from J, the junction contained 7 bases not matched to a gene. Germline V gene data show CDR1 as KGHSH and CDR2 as LQKENI. CDR3 coding DNA: TGTGCCAGCTCACCGAGAGGACTAGCGGGAGTCGCAGATACGCAGTATTTT. Translating it yields CASSPRGLAGVADTQYF.

The rearrangement joins TRBV18 to TRBJ1-2; 8 nucleotides align to TRBD1. The germline gives CDR1 KGHSH, CDR2 LQKENI. Trimming took 3 bases from V and 7 from J; bases not matched to a gene: 4. The CDR3 extends over 13 amino acids. CDR3 in DNA: TGTGCCAGCTCACCTGACAGGGGATCTGGCTACACCTTC. It yields the protein CASSPDRGSGYTF.

In DNA, the CDR3 is TGTGCCAGCAGCTTAGTGGGGAGCACTCTCTACAATGAGCAGTTCTTC. Translation: CASSLVGSTLYNEQFF. This chain connects TRBV7-6 to TRBJ2-1; the D gene is possibly TRBD2 (5 bases). Trimming left V 1 base short and J 3 bases short, with 13 bases between. This CDR3 contains 16 residues. The V gene's germline CDR1 is SGHVS and CDR2 FNYEAQ.

This chain connects TRBV7-9 to TRBJ1-2, with D unresolved. The germline V gene has CDR1 SEHNR and CDR2 FQNEAQ (reference sequence). This CDR3 is 12 amino acids long. V was clipped by 7 bases and J by 2 bases, with 8 bases between them. The chain's CDR3 is CASTTRNYGYTF. Written as DNA, the CDR3 is TGTGCCAGCACCACTCGGAACTATGGCTACACCTTC.

CDR3: CASSKGAAFF. In nucleotides, the CDR3 is TGTGCCAGCAGCAAAGGGGCGGCTTTCTTT. The chain carries TRBV21-1 and TRBJ1-1; the D call of TRBD1 is as the table states it, not checked on the DNA. TRBV21-1 is described as a pseudogene. This CDR3 comprises 10 residues.

The chain is built from TRBV15 and TRBJ2-2; TRBD1 aligns across 7 bases. The CDR3 is 13 residues long. Germline lookup yields CDR1 LNHNV and CDR2 YYDKDF (reference sequence). Trimming removed 7 bases from V and 7 bases from J; junction bases left unmatched: 6. CDR3 sequence reads: CATNRQGIGELFF. The CDR3 DNA follows: TGTGCCACCAACCGACAGGGTATCGGGGAGCTGTTTTTT.

The J gene is TRBJ1-2, the V gene TRBV2; D might be TRBD1 (6 bases). Trimming cost V 4 bases and J 7 bases, with 7 bases left between them. CDR1 is SNHLY, CDR2 FYNNEI, per germline. The CDR3 extends over 11 amino acids. CDR3 residues: CASSVGGGYTF. CDR3 DNA: TGTGCCAGCAGTGTAGGGGGTGGCTACACCTTC.

The chain has TRBV5-5 and TRBJ1-5, with 10 nucleotides matching TRBD1. CDR1 is SGHKS and CDR2 is YYEKEE in the germline V gene (reference sequence). This CDR3 comprises 15 residues. With 4 bases clipped from V and 5 bases from J, the junction kept 6 bases outside the gene matches. The CDR3 reads CASSKAGQGDQPQHF. The CDR3, as DNA: TGTGCCAGCAGCAAAGCCGGACAGGGGGATCAGCCCCAGCATTTT.

This clone occurred once. This rearrangement joins TRBV3-1 (or the pseudogene TRBV3-2) to TRBJ2-7; 9 bases agree with TRBD2. The V segment lost 1 base and the J segment 4 bases; nucleotides outside the gene matches: 8. The CDR3 loop spans 16 amino acids. Per germline, CDR1 LGHDT and CDR2 YNNKEL (reference sequence). The CDR3 loop reads CASSQGGVAGAYEQYF. The CDR3 nucleotides are TGTGCCAGCAGCCAAGGGGGGGTAGCGGGAGCATACGAGCAGTACTTC.

The V call is TRBV4-1, the J call TRBJ2-1; 14 positions agree with TRBD2. There are 15 residues in the CDR3. In germline, CDR1 is MGHRA, CDR2 YSYEKL. J lost 9 bases, V lost 4 bases, and 5 bases had no gene match. The CDR3: CASSRGTSGSSEQFF. The CDR3 nucleotides are TGCGCCAGCAGCCGAGGGACTAGCGGGAGTAGTGAGCAGTTCTTC.

The chain employs TRBV2 and TRBJ2-6; unclear D gene. CDR1 and CDR2 from the germline V gene are SNHLY and FYNNEI. V dropped 3 bases and J dropped 0 bases, with 9 bases sitting between them. This CDR3 contains 16 residues. The CDR3 here is CASSEHSPSGANVLTF. For the CDR3, the DNA is TGTGCCAGCAGTGAGCACAGCCCCTCTGGGGCCAACGTCCTGACTTTC.

This clone was recorded once. This sequence joins TRBV12-3 or TRBV12-4 and TRBJ1-1; the D gene is possibly TRBD1 (6 bases). The CDR3 is 12 residues long. V was pared by 6 bases and J by 4 bases, with 9 bases between. The CDR3 coding sequence is TGTGCCAGCAGCCAGGGGATCACTGAAGCTTTCTTT. Translating gives CASSQGITEAFF.